This T cell receptor beta chain is from a study of blood T cell repertoires in COVID-19. Study-level background: PBMCs, B-cell-depleted T cells, or T cells provided the cDNA or gDNA that made up the material.

CDR1 is SEHNR and CDR2 is FQNEAQ in the germline V gene (reference sequence). V lost 4 bases to trimming and J lost 6 bases; unmatched junction nucleotides: 1. This CDR3 contains 12 residues. Assay: immunoSEQ multiplex PCR; the TCRdb copy retains only in-frame clones and omits some. Found here are roughly 230,000 clones, around 81% of them singletons; the top ten hold around 4.4%. The chain is built from TRBV7-9 and TRBJ1-1; 8 bases agree with TRBD1. The source is a man in his forties or fifties with active or convalescent COVID-19. Sequencing used peripheral blood. The CDR3 loop is CASSWGQAEAFF. CDR3 nucleotides: TGTGCCAGCAGCTGGGGACAGGCTGAAGCTTTCTTT.